This T cell receptor beta chain comes out of a study of CD8 T cells in Susac syndrome. Trimming at V came to 6 bases and at J to 6 bases, leaving 10 bases not matched to a gene. The CDR3 is 15 amino acids. CDR1 and CDR2 (germline): MNHNS, SASEGT. This clonotype was detected only a few times. The RNA input was about 0.5 to 1 ug, and it was reverse transcribed with random hexamers. The method of amplification for TCR beta CDR3 was immunoSEQ multiplex PCR, covering 54 Vbeta and 13 Jbeta. MiXCR, applied by TCRdb to the immunoSEQ multiplex PCR reads, yields one record per CDR3 protein. The table lists some 260,000 distinct CDR3 sequences, 70% to 90% of them singletons, with about 0.11% in the top ten.

The rearrangement links TRBV6-1 to TRBJ1-5; 8 positions match TRBD1. The specimen was CD8+ T cells from PBMCs. The clonotype originates from a human donor with multiple sclerosis. The CDR3 bases are TGTGCCAGCAGATCCGGACAGGGTTCGGGTCAGCCCCAGCATTTT. The encoded protein is CASRSGQGSGQPQHF.